Sequencing of this TCR beta chain was carried out in a study of cytomegalovirus exposure and HLA in healthy donors. Study findings and constraints: When the data were analyzed later, several of the most significant clusters appeared to be linked to common viral pathogens. Highly shared sequence variants in one cluster were likely a sequencing artifact. For cytomegalovirus status, the classifier reportedly gave diagnoses with high specificity and sensitivity.

The CDR3 totals 15 residues. Per the germline V gene, CDR1 is LNHDA and CDR2 is SQIVND (reference sequence). Trimming removed 3 bases from V and 7 bases from J; junction bases left unmatched: 8. Concerning this clone: Its antigen remains unknown.

Primers included in the PCR were 60 Vbeta and 13 Jbeta primers. TCRdb's copy holds only in-frame clones and misses some; the assay was immunoSEQ multiplex PCR. The sample has over 140,000 clones, almost 85% seen once. This chain joins TRBV19 and TRBJ2-2, with 7 bases that match TRBD1. The sequenced sample was PBMCs. The source of this sequence is a man aged 25 to 40 in good health and CMV-seropositive. The CDR3 loop is CASSMTGSVLGELFF. The CDR3 nucleotides are TGTGCCAGTAGTATGACAGGGTCGGTTCTCGGGGAGCTGTTTTTT.